This T cell receptor (beta chain) was captured in a study of blood T cell repertoires in COVID-19. The germline CDR1 and CDR2 sequences are SGDLS and YYNGEE. The length of the CDR3 is 16 residues. Trimming removed 0 bases from V and 8 bases from J, with 17 bases in between. What the recovered Cohort 3 donors had was two negative PCRs, clearance, or symptom resolution. Only a few counts were recorded for this clone. The method was immunoSEQ multiplex PCR; TCRdb's version includes in-frame clones alone and lacks a portion of them. The repertoire consists of approximately 300,000 clones, with over 75% occurring once and the leading ten covering roughly a tenth.

The V and J genes are TRBV9 and TRBJ1-4, with D possibly being TRBD1 (5 bases). The receptor's source is a young woman who had recovered from COVID-19. What was sequenced was PBMCs or T cells enriched from blood (not recorded which). The CDR3 reads CASSVALRASGEKLFF. The CDR3 nucleotides read TGTGCCAGCAGCGTAGCTCTAAGGGCCTCAGGGGAAAAACTGTTTTTT. The full variable domain, with the rest looked up from reference TRBV9 and TRBJ1-4, is DSGVTQTPKHLITATGQRVTLRCSPRSGDLSVYWYQQSLDQGLQFLIQYYNGEERAKGNILERFSAQQFPDLHSELNLSSLELGDSALYFCASSVALRASGEKLFFGSGTQLSVL.